The 26 T cell receptor beta chains presented below share a single source sample, sequenced in a study of identical twins. TCRdb independently ran MiXCR on the 5' RACE reads; one entry per CDR3 protein. This sample has 450,000 or so distinct CDR3 sequences, with approximately 18% found just once. The material sequenced was naive T cells sorted from blood. The receptors shown here come from a man between 45 and 60 years old in good health.

The V gene is TRBV12-3 or TRBV12-4, the J gene TRBJ2-1; 13 bases fit TRBD2. The CDR3 spans 16 residues. After removal of 1 base from V and 9 bases from J, the junction contained 6 bases not matched to a gene. The DNA for the CDR3 is TGTGCCAGCAGTTTAGTCGGACTAGCGGGAGAAGTTGAGCAGTTCTTC. Residues: CASSLVGLAGEVEQFF.

The genes are TRBV6-5 and TRBJ2-1, with unresolved D. The length of the CDR3 is 12 residues. The germline gives CDR1 MNHEY, CDR2 SVGAGI. V lost 7 bases, J lost 10 bases, and 14 bases lay in between. The CDR3: CASKIGIREQFF. The CDR3 DNA reads TGTGCCAGCAAAATCGGCATTCGCGAGCAGTTCTTC.

The V gene is TRBV20-1, the J gene TRBJ1-1; 8 bases align to TRBD1. The junction had 5 bases not matched to a gene; V was cut back by 6 bases and J by 5 bases. In germline, CDR1 is DFQATT, CDR2 SNEGSKA (reference sequence). The CDR3 length is 12 residues. The CDR3 loop reads CSAPHRGTEAFF. The CDR3 bases are TGCAGTGCCCCCCACAGGGGGACTGAAGCTTTCTTT.

This sequence joins TRBV29-1 and TRBJ2-7; TRBD2 matches 10 bases. CDR1 is SQVTM and CDR2 is ANQGSEA in the germline V gene. V gave up 6 bases and J gave up 1 base; unmatched junction bases: 6. This CDR3 is built from 14 residues. The CDR3 here is CSVGPLAGSYEQYF. Here the CDR3 DNA reads TGCAGCGTCGGACCACTAGCGGGATCCTACGAGCAGTACTTC.

The genes are TRBV14 and TRBJ2-3; D is uncertain. The CDR3 runs to 13 residues. Trimming removed 1 base from V and 10 bases from J, with 12 bases in between. Germline CDR1 SGHDN, CDR2 FVKESK. CDR3 sequence reads: CASSQAYGGAQYF. As DNA, the CDR3 is TGTGCCAGCAGCCAAGCTTATGGTGGGGCGCAGTATTTT.

The CDR3 region has the DNA TGTGCCATCAGCACTAGCGGGAGGGCTGCCCCTCCCGGGGAGCTGTTTTTT. Encoded protein: CAISTSGRAAPPGELFF. The chain links TRBV10-3 to TRBJ2-2; 13 positions agree with TRBD2. The CDR3 has 17 amino acids. Germline assignment: CDR1 ENHRY and CDR2 SYGVKD. J gave up 6 bases and V 6 bases, and 10 bases lay outside the gene matches.

Ten or more counts support this clonotype. This chain links TRBV29-1 with TRBJ2-7, with TRBD1 identical over 7 bases. Germline assignment: CDR1 SQVTM and CDR2 ANQGSEA. V trimming: 6 bases; J trimming: 1 base; junction bases outside the gene matches: 6. This CDR3 spans 13 amino acids. The CDR3 DNA sequence: TGCAGCGTCTCGACAGGGAATTCCTACGAGCAGTACTTC. Protein sequence: CSVSTGNSYEQYF.

The gene calls are TRBV4-2 and TRBJ2-5, with 11 bases fitting TRBD2. The CDR3 runs to 16 residues. Germline CDR1 reads LGHNA; CDR2 reads YNFKEQ. The V and J ends lost 4 bases and 5 bases, in that order; junction bases with no gene match: 9. Written as DNA, the CDR3 is TGTGCCAGCAGCCTCGGAGTAGCGGGGGGGCTTGAGACCCAGTACTTC. Translation: CASSLGVAGGLETQYF.

Many counts were recorded for this clonotype. V gene TRBV6-5 combines with J gene TRBJ1-1, with TRBD1 matching 8 bases. The length of the CDR3 is 15 residues. The V gene's germline CDR1 is MNHEY and CDR2 SVGAGI. V dropped 2 bases and J dropped 3; count of bases not matched to a gene: 5. The CDR3 spells CASSYTGGWDTEAFF. The CDR3 DNA reads as TGTGCCAGCAGTTACACAGGGGGTTGGGACACTGAAGCTTTCTTT.

Many counts were recorded for this clonotype. The genes are TRBV9 and TRBJ1-5; 7 nucleotides match TRBD1. This CDR3 is built from 15 residues. V gave up 0 bases and J gave up 7 bases; unmatched junction bases: 7. Germline V gene data show CDR1 as SGDLS and CDR2 as YYNGEE. DNA of the CDR3: TGTGCCAGCAGCGTAGGAGGGGGCGAGGTGCAGCCCCAGCATTTT. Translating gives CASSVGGGEVQPQHF.

The rearrangement joins TRBV10-3 to TRBJ2-2; 16 bases align to TRBD2. Germline assignment: CDR1 ENHRY and CDR2 SYGVKD. The CDR3 consists of 17 residues. CDR3 DNA sequence: TGTGCTACACTACAACCGGGACTAGCGGGAGGGACCGGGGAGCTGTTTTTT. Residues: CATLQPGLAGGTGELFF.

V usage is TRBV5-1 and J usage is TRBJ1-5, with D possibly matching TRBD1 (5 bases). The CDR3 length is 13 residues. Per the germline V gene, CDR1 is SGHRS and CDR2 is YFSETQ. V was clipped by 0 bases and J by 5 bases, with 6 bases between them. This CDR3 is CASSLATDQPQHF. In DNA, the CDR3 is TGCGCCAGCAGCTTGGCGACAGATCAGCCCCAGCATTTT.

This clonotype was counted only a few times. This chain joins TRBV9 and TRBJ1-5; D remains ambiguous. Germline V gene sequence: CDR1 SGDLS, CDR2 YYNGEE. V was pared by 0 bases and J by 4 bases, with 11 bases between. CDR3 length: 15 residues. CDR3 in amino acids: CASSVEGNPNQPQHF. The DNA for the CDR3 is TGTGCCAGCAGCGTAGAAGGAAATCCGAATCAGCCCCAGCATTTT.

The V call is TRBV6-1, the J call TRBJ2-2; a weak D match, TRBD1 (6 bases). Per the germline V gene, CDR1 is MNHNS and CDR2 is SASEGT. CDR3 size: 16 residues. Deletions cut 1 base from V and 7 bases from J, with 16 bases between. CDR3 DNA sequence: TGTGCCAGCAGTGAAGTGGACAGAGGTGTGTTCGGGGAGCTGTTTTTT. This codes for CASSEVDRGVFGELFF.

V usage is TRBV9 and J usage is TRBJ2-1; 14 nucleotides match TRBD2. Germline CDR1 is SGDLS and CDR2 is YYNGEE. The CDR3 runs to 19 residues. The junction had 9 bases not matched to a gene; V was cut back by 4 bases and J by 0 bases. The CDR3: CASSPRGLAGVISYNEQFF. The CDR3 region has the DNA TGTGCCAGCAGCCCCAGGGGACTAGCGGGAGTAATCTCCTACAATGAGCAGTTCTTC.

There are many counts of this clonotype. The rearrangement links TRBV11-2 to TRBJ2-2, with D perhaps given as TRBD1 or TRBD2 (7 bases each). The germline gives CDR1 SGHAT, CDR2 FQNNGV. V was pared by 3 bases and J by 7 bases, with 15 bases between. This CDR3 contains 15 residues. CDR3 nucleotide sequence: TGTGCCAGCAGCTTTGGGAGGGGGCTCGGCGGGGAGCTGTTTTTT. Translated: CASSFGRGLGGELFF.

This sequence joins TRBV6-5 and TRBJ1-3; D unresolved. The CDR3 covers 14 residues. Germline V gene lookup returns CDR1 MNHEY and CDR2 SVGAGI. V was pared by 2 bases and J by 8 bases, with 13 bases between. The CDR3: CASSYTSPGDTIYF. As DNA, the CDR3 is TGTGCCAGCAGTTACACAAGCCCCGGGGACACCATATATTTT.

The chain is built from TRBV12-3 or TRBV12-4 and TRBJ1-6, with 7 positions matching TRBD1. CDR3 length: 12 residues. Trimming cost V 5 bases and J 14 bases; bases outside gene matches: 6. The CDR3 spells CASSPTGITLHF. CDR3 nucleotides: TGTGCCAGCAGTCCGACAGGGATCACCCTCCACTTT.

V and J are TRBV24-1 and TRBJ2-5; a possible D gene is TRBD1 (5 bases). CDR1 is KGHDR and CDR2 is SFDVKD in the germline V gene. Deletions cut 5 bases from V and 5 bases from J, with 14 bases between. The CDR3 has 14 amino acids. CDR3: CATSAPQGSETQYF. DNA for the CDR3: TGTGCCACCAGTGCCCCCCAGGGCTCGGAGACCCAGTACTTC.

A word on this clonotype: This may arise from a read error, as a much more abundant clone is one base away. V usage is TRBV28 and J usage is TRBJ1-1, with TRBD1 matching over 7 bases. The CDR3 spans 14 residues. CDR1 and CDR2 (germline): MDHEN, SYDVKM. The CDR3 DNA is TGTGCCAGCAGTCTACCGGGACAGAACACTAAAGCTTTCTTT. This gives the protein CASSLPGQNTKAFF.

The V call is TRBV10-2, the J call TRBJ2-7; TRBD1 matches at 8 bases. The V gene's germline CDR1 is WSHSY and CDR2 SAAADI. V dropped 8 bases and J dropped 4; count of bases not matched to a gene: 7. CDR3 length: 13 residues. CDR3 residues: CASRTGIGYEQYF. The CDR3 DNA is TGCGCCAGCCGGACAGGGATCGGGTACGAGCAGTACTTC.

This chain joins TRBV3-1 and TRBJ2-7; D is unresolved. Looked up from germline, CDR1 is LGHDT and CDR2 is YNNKEL (reference sequence). The CDR3 has 14 amino acids. V was pared by 3 bases and J by 3 bases, with 12 bases between. Here the CDR3 reads CASSHTVGSYEQYF. DNA of the CDR3: TGTGCCAGCAGCCATACGGTGGGTAGCTACGAGCAGTACTTC.

CDR3 DNA: TGTGCCAGCAGCTCGGACGCCCGGACTAGCGGTACGACCCAGTACTTC. Protein: CASSSDARTSGTTQYF. This chain uses TRBV7-2 with TRBJ2-5; 10 nucleotides align to TRBD2. The CDR3 totals 16 residues. CDR1 SGHTA and CDR2 FQGNSA come from the germline V gene. V was clipped by 4 bases and J by 7 bases; unmatched bases: 12.

V usage is TRBV6-1 and J usage is TRBJ2-3; no clear D gene. The V gene's germline CDR1 is MNHNS and CDR2 SASEGT. This CDR3 region has 14 residues. V shed 5 bases and J shed 0 bases, with 9 bases lying between them. For the CDR3, the DNA is TGTGCCAGCAGTCCGACTTATAGCACAGATACGCAGTATTTT. This gives the protein CASSPTYSTDTQYF.

This clonotype was counted only a few times. This sequence joins TRBV10-3 and TRBJ2-2; D is unresolved. Per the germline V gene, CDR1 is ENHRY and CDR2 is SYGVKD. The CDR3 is 12 residues long. V lost 7 bases, J lost 9 bases, and 12 bases lay in between. DNA for the CDR3: TGTGCCATCAACGGCTCCTCTAGGGAGCTGTTTTTT. The encoded protein is CAINGSSRELFF.

The rearrangement uses TRBV12-3 or TRBV12-4 and TRBJ1-2; tentatively, D is TRBD1 (5 bases). CDR3 length: 12 residues. The V and J ends lost 7 bases and 7 bases respectively, with 13 bases between them. The CDR3 DNA reads TGTGCCAGCACCAGGGAGGGTGGTGGCTACACCTTC. This sequence encodes CASTREGGGYTF.